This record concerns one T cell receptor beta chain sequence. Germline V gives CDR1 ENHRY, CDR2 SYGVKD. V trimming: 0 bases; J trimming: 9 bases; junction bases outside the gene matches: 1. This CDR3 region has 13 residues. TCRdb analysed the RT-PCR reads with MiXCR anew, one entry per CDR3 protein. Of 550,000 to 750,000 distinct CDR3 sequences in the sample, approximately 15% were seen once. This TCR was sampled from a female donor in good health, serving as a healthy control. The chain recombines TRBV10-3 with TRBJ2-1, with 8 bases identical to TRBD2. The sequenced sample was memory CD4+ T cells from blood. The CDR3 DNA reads TGTGCCATCAGTGAGTCTCTAGCGGGTGAGCAGTTCTTC. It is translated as CAISESLAGEQFF.